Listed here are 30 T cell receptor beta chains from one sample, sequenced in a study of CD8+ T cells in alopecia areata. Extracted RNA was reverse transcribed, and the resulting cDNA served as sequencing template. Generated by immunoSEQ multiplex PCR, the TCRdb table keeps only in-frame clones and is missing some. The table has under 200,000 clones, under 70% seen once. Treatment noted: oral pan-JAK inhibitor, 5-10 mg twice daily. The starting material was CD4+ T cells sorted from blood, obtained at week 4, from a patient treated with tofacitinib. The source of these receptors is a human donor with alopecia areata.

The CDR3 DNA follows: TGTGCCAGCAGCGCCCCTACTAGGGTGTACAATGAGCAGTTCTTC. Translation: CASSAPTRVYNEQFF. The chain is built from TRBV5-6 and TRBJ2-1; tentatively, D is TRBD2 (5 bases). The V end was cut by 4 bases, the J end by 4 bases, with 15 bases between. The CDR3 extends over 15 amino acids. The germline V gene has CDR1 SGHDT and CDR2 YYEEEE.

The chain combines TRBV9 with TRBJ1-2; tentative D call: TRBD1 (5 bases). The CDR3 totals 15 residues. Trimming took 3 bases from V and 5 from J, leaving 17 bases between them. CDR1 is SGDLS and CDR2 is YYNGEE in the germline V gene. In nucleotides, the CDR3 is TGTGCCAGCAGCGGGCAGTGGGGGGAGGAGTATGGCTACACCTTC. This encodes CASSGQWGEEYGYTF.

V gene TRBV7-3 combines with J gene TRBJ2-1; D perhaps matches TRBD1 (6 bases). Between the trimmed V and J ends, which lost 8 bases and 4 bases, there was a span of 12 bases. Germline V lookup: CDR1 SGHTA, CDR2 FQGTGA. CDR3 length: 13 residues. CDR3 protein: CASSPGVYNEQFF. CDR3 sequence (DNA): TGTGCCAGCTCCCCAGGGGTTTACAATGAGCAGTTCTTC.

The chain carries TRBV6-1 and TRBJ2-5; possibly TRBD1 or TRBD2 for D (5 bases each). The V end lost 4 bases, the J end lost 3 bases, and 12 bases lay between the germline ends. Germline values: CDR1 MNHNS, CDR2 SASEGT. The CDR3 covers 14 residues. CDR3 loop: CASSVVLGEETQYF. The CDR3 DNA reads TGTGCCAGCAGTGTGGTGCTGGGGGAAGAGACCCAGTACTTC.

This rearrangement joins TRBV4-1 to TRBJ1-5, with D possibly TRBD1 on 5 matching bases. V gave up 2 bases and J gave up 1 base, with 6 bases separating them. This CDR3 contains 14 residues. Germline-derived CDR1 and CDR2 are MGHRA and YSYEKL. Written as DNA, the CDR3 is TGCGCCAGCAGCCAACGGGGGAGCAATCAGCCCCAGCATTTT. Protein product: CASSQRGSNQPQHF.

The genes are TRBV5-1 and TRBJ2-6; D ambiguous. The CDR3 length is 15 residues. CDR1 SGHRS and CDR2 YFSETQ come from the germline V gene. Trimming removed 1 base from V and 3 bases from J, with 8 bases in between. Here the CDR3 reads CASSLTVSGANVLTF. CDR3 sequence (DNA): TGCGCCAGCAGCTTGACAGTGAGTGGGGCCAACGTCCTGACTTTC.

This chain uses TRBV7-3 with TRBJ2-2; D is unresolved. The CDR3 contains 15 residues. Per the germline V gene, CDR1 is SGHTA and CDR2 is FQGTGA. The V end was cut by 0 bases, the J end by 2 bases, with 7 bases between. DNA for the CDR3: TGTGCCAGCAGCTTAACGGTCAGCAACACCGGGGAGCTGTTTTTT. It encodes CASSLTVSNTGELFF.

The CDR3 bases are TGTGCCAGCAGTCGCGACCACGAGCAGTACTTC. Translating it yields CASSRDHEQYF. This sequence joins TRBV6-5 and TRBJ2-7; no firm D call. V shed 5 bases and J shed 5 bases, with 7 bases lying between them. The germline V gene encodes CDR1 MNHEY and CDR2 SVGAGI. The length of the CDR3 is 11 residues.

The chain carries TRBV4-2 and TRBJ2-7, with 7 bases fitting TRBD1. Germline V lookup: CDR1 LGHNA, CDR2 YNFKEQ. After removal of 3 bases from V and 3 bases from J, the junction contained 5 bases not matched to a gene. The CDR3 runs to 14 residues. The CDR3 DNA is TGTGCCAGCAGCCATTCCGGGACAGACTACGAGCAGTACTTC. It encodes CASSHSGTDYEQYF.

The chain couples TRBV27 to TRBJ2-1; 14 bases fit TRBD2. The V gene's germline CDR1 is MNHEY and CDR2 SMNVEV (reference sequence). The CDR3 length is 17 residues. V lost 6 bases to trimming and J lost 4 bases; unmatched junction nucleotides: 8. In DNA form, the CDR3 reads TGTGCCAGCAGCAGACTAGCGGGGGGGCCAGATTACAATGAGCAGTTCTTC. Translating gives CASSRLAGGPDYNEQFF.

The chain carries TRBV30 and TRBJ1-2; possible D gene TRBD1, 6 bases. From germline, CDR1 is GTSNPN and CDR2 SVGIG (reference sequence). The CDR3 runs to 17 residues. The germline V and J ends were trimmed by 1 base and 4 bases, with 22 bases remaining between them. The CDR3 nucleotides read TGTGCCTGGAGTGGGACACCCAGGGGAAACCCAACCTATGGCTACACCTTC. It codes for CAWSGTPRGNPTYGYTF.

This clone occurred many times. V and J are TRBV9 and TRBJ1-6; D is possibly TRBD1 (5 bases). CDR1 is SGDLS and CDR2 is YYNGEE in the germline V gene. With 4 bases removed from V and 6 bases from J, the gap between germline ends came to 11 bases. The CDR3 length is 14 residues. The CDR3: CASSTGTPNSPLHF. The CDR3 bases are TGTGCCAGCAGCACCGGGACGCCTAATTCACCCCTCCACTTT.

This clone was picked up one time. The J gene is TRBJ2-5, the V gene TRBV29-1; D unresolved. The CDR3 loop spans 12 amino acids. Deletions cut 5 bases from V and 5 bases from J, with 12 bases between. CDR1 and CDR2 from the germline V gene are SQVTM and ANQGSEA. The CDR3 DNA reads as TGCAGCGTTTCAGACCTTGGGGAGACCCAGTACTTC. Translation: CSVSDLGETQYF.

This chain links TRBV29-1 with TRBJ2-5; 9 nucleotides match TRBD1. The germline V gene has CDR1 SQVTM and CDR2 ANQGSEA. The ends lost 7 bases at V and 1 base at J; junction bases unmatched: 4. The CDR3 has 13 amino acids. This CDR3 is CSASGQGQETQYF. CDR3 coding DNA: TGCAGCGCTTCGGGACAGGGCCAAGAGACCCAGTACTTC.

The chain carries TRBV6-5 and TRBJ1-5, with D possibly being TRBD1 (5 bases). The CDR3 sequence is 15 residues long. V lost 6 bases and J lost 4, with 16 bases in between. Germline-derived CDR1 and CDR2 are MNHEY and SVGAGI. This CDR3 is CASRNTGAKNQPQHF. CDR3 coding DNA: TGTGCCAGCAGAAATACAGGAGCCAAGAATCAGCCCCAGCATTTT.

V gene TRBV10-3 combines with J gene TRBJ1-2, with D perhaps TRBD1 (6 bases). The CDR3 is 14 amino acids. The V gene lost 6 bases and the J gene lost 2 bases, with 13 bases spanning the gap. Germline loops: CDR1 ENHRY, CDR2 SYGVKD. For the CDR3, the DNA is TGTGCCATCAGCGCACAGGGTGAGAACTATGGCTACACCTTC. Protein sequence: CAISAQGENYGYTF.

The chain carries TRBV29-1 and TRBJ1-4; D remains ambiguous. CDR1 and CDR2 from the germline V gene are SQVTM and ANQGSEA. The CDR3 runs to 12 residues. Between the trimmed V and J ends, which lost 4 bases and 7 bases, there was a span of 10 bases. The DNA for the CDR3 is TGCAGCGTTGGGGGTGTTCGTGAAAAACTGTTTTTT. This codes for CSVGGVREKLFF.

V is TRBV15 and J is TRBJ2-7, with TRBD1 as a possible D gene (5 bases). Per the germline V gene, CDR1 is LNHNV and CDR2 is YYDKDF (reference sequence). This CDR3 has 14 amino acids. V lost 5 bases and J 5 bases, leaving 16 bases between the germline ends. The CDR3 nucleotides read TGTGCCACCAGCCCTAAGGGCCAAGGGGACGAGCAGTACTTC. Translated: CATSPKGQGDEQYF.

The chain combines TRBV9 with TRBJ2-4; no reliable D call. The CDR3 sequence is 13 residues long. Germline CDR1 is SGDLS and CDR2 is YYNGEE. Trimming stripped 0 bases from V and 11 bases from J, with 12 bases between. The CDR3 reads CASSVDDESVQYF. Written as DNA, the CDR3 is TGTGCCAGCAGCGTAGATGACGAATCCGTTCAGTACTTC.

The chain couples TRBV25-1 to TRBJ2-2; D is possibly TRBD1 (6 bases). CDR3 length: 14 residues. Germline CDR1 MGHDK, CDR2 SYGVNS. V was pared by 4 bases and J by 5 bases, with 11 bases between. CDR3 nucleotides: TGTGCCAGCAGTGTTACAGGGATAACCGGGGAGCTGTTTTTT. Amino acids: CASSVTGITGELFF.

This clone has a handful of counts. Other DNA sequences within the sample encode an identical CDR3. The CDR3 DNA follows: TGCAGCGTAGGAACAGGGGGCTCTGGGGCCAACGTCCTGACTTTC. Translation: CSVGTGGSGANVLTF. The chain carries TRBV29-1 and TRBJ2-6; the match to TRBD1 covers 8 bases. CDR1 and CDR2 from the germline V gene are SQVTM and ANQGSEA. The V gene end was trimmed by 6 bases and the J gene end by 0 bases; junction bases not matched to a gene: 4. This CDR3 is 15 amino acids long.

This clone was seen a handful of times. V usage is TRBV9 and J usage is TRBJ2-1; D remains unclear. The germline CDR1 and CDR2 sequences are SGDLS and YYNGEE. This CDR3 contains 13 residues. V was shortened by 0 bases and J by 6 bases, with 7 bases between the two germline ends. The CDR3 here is CASSVEPGNEQFF. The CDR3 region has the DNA TGTGCCAGCAGCGTAGAACCCGGCAATGAGCAGTTCTTC.

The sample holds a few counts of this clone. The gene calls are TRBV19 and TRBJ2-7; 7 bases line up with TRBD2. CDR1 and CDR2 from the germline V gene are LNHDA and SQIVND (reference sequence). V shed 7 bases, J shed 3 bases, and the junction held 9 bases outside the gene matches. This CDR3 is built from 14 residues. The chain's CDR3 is CASTLTPGGYEQYF. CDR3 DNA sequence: TGTGCCAGTACCCTAACGCCGGGAGGCTACGAGCAGTACTTC.

CDR3 in amino acids: CSCGSTNEKLFF. The CDR3 DNA is TGCAGTTGTGGGTCCACTAATGAAAAACTGTTTTTT. This chain connects TRBV29-1 to TRBJ1-4; no clear D. The V gene's germline CDR1 is SQVTM and CDR2 ANQGSEA. There are 12 residues in the CDR3. The full variable domain, with the rest looked up from reference TRBV29-1 and TRBJ1-4, is SAVISQKPSRDICQRGTSLTIQCQVDSQVTMMFWYRQQPGQSLTLIATANQGSEATYESGFVIDKFPISRPNLTFSTLTVSNMSPEDSSIYLCSCGSTNEKLFFGSGTQLSVL.

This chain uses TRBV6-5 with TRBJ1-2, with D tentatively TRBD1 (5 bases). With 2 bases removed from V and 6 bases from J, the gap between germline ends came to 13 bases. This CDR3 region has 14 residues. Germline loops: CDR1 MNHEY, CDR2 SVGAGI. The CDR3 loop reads CASSYNGGEDGYTF. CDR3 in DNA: TGTGCCAGCAGTTACAATGGGGGGGAAGATGGCTACACCTTC.

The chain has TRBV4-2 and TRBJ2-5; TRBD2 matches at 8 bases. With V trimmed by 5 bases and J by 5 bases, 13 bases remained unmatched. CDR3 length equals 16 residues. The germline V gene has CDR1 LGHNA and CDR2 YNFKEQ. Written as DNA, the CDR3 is TGTGCCAGCAGCTCCATAGCGGGGCGTTCCGTGGAGACCCAGTACTTC. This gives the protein CASSSIAGRSVETQYF.

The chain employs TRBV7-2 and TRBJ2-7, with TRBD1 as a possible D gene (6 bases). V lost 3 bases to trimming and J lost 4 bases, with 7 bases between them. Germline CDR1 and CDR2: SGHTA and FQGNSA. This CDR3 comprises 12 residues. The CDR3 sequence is CASSFGTYEQYF. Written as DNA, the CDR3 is TGTGCCAGCAGCTTTGGGACATACGAGCAGTACTTC.

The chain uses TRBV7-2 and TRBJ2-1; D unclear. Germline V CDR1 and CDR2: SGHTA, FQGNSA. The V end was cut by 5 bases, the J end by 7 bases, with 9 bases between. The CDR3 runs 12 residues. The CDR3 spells CASSPRLNEQFF. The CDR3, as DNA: TGTGCCAGCAGCCCCCGGTTAAATGAGCAGTTCTTC.

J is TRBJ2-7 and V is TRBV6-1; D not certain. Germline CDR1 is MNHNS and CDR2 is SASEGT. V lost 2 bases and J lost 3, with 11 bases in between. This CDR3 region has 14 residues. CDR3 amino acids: CASSEKWEHYEQYF. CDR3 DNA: TGTGCCAGCAGTGAAAAGTGGGAACACTACGAGCAGTACTTC.

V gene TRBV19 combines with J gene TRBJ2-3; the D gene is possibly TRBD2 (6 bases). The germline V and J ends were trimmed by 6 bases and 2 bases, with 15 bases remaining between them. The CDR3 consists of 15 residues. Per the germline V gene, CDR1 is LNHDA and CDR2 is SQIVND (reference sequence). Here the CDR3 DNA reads TGTGCCAGTAGATCCCCGGGGGAGTCCACAGATACGCAGTATTTT. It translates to CASRSPGESTDTQYF.